Reported below is one T cell receptor beta chain. CDR1 SEHNR and CDR2 FQNEAQ come from the germline V gene (reference sequence). V shed 4 bases and J shed 5 bases, with 15 bases lying between them. The CDR3 runs to 15 residues. The data derive from a study of PD-1 blockade in mismatch repair-deficient tumors. Clones were read by immunoSEQ multiplex PCR, and TCRdb kept only the in-frame ones, dropping some. The sample lists 25,000 to 30,000 clones, 70% to 85% occurring once. The genes are TRBV7-9 and TRBJ2-1; the D is unclear. This specimen was PBMCs, taken before pembrolizumab treatment. The origin of this receptor is an adult with mismatch repair-deficient cancer. The CDR3 here is CASSWSVYSDNEQFF. CDR3 bases: TGTGCCAGCAGCTGGTCTGTTTATTCGGACAATGAGCAGTTCTTC.